Listed below are T cell receptor beta chains from one sample, sequenced in a study of cytomegalovirus exposure and HLA in healthy donors. Only in-frame clones appear in the TCRdb table, and some are missing; sequencing was by immunoSEQ multiplex PCR. Of roughly 140,000 clones listed, roughly 84% are singletons. The material sequenced was PBMCs. All receptors derive from a boy aged 2 to 9 in good health and CMV-seronegative. CDR3s include the opening cysteine and the closing phenylalanine or tryptophan. A D gene is named only where the DNA matches it firmly. Clone size is not always given. Where it is, it says once, few, many or a class for expanded clones.

TRBJ1-1,TRBD1,TRBV27,.,TGTGCCAGCAATTTGAGGGACAGGGACACTGAAGCTTTCTTT,CASNLRDRDTEAFF
TRBJ2-1,.,TRBV28,.,TGTGCCAGCAGTTTAGGAGGGGAGTCCTACAATGAGCAGTTCTTC,CASSLGGESYNEQFF
TRBJ2-7,TRBD2,TRBV6-1,.,TGTGCCAGCAGTGAAATGTCCGGGGGGTTACCCTACGAGCAGTACTTC,CASSEMSGGLPYEQYF
TRBJ1-1,.,TRBV7-9,once,TGTTCCAGCAGCTTCTGGGGGGGGTTGAACACTGAAGCTTTCTTT,CSSSFWGGLNTEAFF
TRBJ2-5,TRBD1,TRBV9,.,TGTGCCAGCAGCGTCGCCCCTCAGACAGGGTGGAGTGAGACCCAGTACTTC,CASSVAPQTGWSETQYF
TRBJ2-7,.,TRBV7-7,few,TGTGCCAGCAGCTCTACGCGGGACAGTCCCTACGAGCAGTACTTC,CASSSTRDSPYEQYF
TRBJ1-5,.,TRBV18,.,TGTGCCAGCTCACCACTTTTCCGGGAAGGTCAGCCCCAGCATTTT,CASSPLFREGQPQHF
TRBJ1-3,.,TRBV4-1,.,TGCGCCAGCAGCCCCTCAGACAGGTTCTCTGGAAACACCATATATTTT,CASSPSDRFSGNTIYF
TRBJ2-5,TRBD2,TRBV28,.,TGTGCCAGCAGTTTGGACCTAGCGGGGAGACAAGAGACCCAGTACTTC,CASSLDLAGRQETQYF
TRBJ2-3,TRBD2,TRBV11-2,.,TGTGCCAGCAGCCCCCGAGCGGGGCCAAGCACAGATACGCAGTATTTT,CASSPRAGPSTDTQYF
TRBJ2-3,.,TRBV29-1,.,TGCAGCGTCGGCGGGGGCACAGATACGCAGTATTTT,CSVGGGTDTQYF
TRBJ1-2,.,TRBV21-1,.,TGTGCCAGCAGCTGTAGATCGGGGAGGATCAGTCGTGGCTACACCTTC,CASSCRSGRISRGYTF
TRBJ2-7,.,TRBV9,few,TGTGCCAGCAGCGTAGGCGGGGTTACCTACGAGCAGTACTTC,CASSVGGVTYEQYF
TRBJ1-4,TRBD1,TRBV5-6,.,TGTGCCAGCAGCGGGGACAGTTTTAGGCCCACCCGTGAGGGGCTGTTTTTT,CASSGDSFRPTREGLFF
TRBJ2-1,.,TRBV25-1,.,TGTGCCAGCAGTGAATATTCAGGGACACTGAATGAGCAGTTCTTC,CASSEYSGTLNEQFF